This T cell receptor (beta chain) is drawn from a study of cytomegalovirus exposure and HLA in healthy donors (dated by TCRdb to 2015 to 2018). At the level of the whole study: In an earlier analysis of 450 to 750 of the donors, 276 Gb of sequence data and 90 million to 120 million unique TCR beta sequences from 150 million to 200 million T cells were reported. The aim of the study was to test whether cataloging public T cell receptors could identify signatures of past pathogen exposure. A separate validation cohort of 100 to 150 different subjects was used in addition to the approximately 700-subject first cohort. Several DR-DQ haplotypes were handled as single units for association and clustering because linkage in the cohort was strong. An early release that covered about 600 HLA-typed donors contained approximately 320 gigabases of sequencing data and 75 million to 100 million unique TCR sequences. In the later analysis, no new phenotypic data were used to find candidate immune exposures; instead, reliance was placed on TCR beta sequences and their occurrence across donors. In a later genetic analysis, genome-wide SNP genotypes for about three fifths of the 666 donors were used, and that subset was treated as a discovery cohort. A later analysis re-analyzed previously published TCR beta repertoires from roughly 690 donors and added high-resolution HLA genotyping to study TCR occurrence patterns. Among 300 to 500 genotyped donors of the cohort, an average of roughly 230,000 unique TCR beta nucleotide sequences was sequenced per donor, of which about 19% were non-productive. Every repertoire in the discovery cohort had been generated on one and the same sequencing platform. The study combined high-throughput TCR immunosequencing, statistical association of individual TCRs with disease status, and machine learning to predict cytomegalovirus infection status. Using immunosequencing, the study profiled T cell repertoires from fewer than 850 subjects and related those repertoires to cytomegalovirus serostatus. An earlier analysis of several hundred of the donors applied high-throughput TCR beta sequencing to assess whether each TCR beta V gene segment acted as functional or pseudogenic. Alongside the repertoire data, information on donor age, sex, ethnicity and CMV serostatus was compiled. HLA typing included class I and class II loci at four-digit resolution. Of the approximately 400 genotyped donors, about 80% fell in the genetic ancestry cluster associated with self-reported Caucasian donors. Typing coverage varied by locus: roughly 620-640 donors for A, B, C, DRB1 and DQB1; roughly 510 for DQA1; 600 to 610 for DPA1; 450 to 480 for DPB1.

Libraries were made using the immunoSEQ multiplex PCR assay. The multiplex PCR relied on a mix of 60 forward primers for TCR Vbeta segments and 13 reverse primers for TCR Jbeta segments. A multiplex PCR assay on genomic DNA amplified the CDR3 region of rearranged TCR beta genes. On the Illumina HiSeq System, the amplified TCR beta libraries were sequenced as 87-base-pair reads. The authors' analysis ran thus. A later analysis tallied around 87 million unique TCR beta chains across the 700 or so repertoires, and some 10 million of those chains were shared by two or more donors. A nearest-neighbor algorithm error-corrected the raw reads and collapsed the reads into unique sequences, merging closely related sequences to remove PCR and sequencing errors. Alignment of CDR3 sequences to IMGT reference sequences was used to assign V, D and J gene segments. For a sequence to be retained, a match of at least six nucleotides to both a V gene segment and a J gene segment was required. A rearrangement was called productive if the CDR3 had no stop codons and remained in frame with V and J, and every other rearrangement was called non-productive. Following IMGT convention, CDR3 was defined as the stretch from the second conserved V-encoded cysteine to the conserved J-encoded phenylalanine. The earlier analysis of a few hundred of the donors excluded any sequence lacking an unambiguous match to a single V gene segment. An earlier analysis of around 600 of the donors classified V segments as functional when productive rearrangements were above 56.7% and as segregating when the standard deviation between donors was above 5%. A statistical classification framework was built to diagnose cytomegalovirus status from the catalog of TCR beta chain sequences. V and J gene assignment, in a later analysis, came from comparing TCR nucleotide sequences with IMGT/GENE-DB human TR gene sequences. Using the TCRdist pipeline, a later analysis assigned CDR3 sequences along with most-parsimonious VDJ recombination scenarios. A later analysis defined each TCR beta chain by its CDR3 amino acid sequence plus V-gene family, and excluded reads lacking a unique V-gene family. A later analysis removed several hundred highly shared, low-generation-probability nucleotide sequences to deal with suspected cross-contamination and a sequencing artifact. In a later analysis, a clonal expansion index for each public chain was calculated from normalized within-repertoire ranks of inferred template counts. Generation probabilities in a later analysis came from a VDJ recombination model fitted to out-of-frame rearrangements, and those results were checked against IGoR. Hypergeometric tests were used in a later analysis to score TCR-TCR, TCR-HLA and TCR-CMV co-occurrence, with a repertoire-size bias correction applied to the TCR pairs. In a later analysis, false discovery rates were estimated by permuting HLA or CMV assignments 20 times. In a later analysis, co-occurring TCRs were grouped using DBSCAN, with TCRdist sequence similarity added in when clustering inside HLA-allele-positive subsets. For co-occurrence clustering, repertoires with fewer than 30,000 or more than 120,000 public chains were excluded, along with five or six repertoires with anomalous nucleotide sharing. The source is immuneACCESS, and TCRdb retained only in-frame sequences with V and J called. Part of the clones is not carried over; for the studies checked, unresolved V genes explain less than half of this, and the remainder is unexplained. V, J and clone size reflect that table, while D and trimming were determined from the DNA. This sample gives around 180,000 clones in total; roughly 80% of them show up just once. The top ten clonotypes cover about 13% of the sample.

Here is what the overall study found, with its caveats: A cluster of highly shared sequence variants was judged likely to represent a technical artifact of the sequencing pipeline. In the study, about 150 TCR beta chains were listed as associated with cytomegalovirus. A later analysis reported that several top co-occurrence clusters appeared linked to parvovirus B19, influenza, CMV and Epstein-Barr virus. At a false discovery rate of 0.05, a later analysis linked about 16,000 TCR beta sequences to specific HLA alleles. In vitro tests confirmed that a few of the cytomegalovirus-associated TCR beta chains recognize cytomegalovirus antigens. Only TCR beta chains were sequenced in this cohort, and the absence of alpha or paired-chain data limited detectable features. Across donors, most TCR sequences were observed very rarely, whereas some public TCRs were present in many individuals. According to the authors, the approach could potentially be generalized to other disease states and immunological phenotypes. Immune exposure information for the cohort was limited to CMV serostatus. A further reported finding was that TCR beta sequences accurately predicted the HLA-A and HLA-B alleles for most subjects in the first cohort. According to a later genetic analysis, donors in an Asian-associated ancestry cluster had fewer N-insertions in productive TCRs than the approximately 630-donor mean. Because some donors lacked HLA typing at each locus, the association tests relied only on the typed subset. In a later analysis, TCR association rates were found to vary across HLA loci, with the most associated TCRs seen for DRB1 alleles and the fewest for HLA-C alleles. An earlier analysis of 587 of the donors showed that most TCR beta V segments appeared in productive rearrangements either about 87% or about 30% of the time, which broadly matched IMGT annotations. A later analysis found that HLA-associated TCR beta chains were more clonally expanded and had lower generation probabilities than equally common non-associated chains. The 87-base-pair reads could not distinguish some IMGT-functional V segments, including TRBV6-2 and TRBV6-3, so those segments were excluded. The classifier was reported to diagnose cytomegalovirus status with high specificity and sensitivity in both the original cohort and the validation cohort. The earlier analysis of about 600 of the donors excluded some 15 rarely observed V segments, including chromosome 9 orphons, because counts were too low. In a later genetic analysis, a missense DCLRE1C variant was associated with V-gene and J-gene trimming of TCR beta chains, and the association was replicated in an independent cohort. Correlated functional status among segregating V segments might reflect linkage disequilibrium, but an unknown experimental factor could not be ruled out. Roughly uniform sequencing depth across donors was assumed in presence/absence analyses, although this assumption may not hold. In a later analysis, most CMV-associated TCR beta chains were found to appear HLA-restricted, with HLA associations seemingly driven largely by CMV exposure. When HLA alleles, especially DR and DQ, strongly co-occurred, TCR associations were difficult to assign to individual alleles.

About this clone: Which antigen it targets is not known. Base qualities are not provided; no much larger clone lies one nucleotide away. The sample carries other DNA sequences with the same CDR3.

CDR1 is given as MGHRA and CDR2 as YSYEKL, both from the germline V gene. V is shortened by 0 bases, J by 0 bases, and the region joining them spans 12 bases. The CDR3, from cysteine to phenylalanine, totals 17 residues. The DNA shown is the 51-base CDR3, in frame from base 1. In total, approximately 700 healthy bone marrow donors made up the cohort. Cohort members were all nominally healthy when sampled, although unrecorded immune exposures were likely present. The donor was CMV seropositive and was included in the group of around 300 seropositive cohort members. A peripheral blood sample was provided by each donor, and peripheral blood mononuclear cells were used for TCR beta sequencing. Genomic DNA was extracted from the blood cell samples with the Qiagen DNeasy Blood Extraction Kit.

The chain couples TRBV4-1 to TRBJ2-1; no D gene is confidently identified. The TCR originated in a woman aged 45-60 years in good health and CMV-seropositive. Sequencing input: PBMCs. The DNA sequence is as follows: TGCGCCAGCAGCCAAGATCCCGCCGGTAGCTCCTACAATGAGCAGTTCTTC. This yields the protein CASSQDPAGSSYNEQFF.